These T cell receptor beta chains were read from a single sample in a study of beta chain features in type 1 diabetes. Some clones are missing from TCRdb's copy, which holds only in-frame ones; the method was immunoSEQ multiplex PCR. The sample lists around 340,000 clones, about 20% occurring once. The sample taken for sequencing was naive CD4+ T cells from blood. The receptor source for this set is a woman aged 18-30 years in good health. Each CDR3 is given with its conserved first and last residue. The order of the fields is CDR3 length, V gene, J gene, D gene, clone size, CDR3 protein, CDR3 DNA. The D gene is left open where the match is weak. Size is omitted from some rows. Given values are once, few, many or a class for expanded clones.

CDR3 length: 15; V gene: TRBV9; J gene: TRBJ2-3; D gene: TRBD1; clone size: few; CDR3 protein: CASSVGQGFSDTQYF; CDR3 DNA: TGTGCCAGCAGCGTAGGACAGGGTTTCTCAGATACGCAGTATTTT
CDR3 length: 14; V gene: TRBV29-1; J gene: TRBJ2-2; D gene: -; clone size: few; CDR3 protein: CSVRMEVEAGELFF; CDR3 DNA: TGCAGCGTGCGAATGGAGGTCGAGGCCGGGGAGCTGTTTTTT
CDR3 length: 17; V gene: TRBV2; J gene: TRBJ2-7; D gene: TRBD2; clone size: -; CDR3 protein: CASSAPVTSGTAYEQYF; CDR3 DNA: TGTGCCAGCAGTGCCCCCGTGACTAGCGGGACGGCCTACGAGCAGTACTTC
CDR3 length: 14; V gene: TRBV6-5; J gene: TRBJ2-5; D gene: TRBD1; clone size: few; CDR3 protein: CASRPGQALETQYF; CDR3 DNA: TGTGCCAGCAGACCGGGACAGGCTCTTGAGACCCAGTACTTC
CDR3 length: 15; V gene: TRBV5-4; J gene: TRBJ2-3; D gene: -; clone size: -; CDR3 protein: CASSFDTANTDTQYF; CDR3 DNA: TGTGCCAGCAGCTTCGACACAGCTAACACAGATACGCAGTATTTT
CDR3 length: 16; V gene: TRBV19; J gene: TRBJ1-1; D gene: -; clone size: -; CDR3 protein: CASRLGTVRRVTEAFF; CDR3 DNA: TGTGCCAGTAGGCTTGGGACGGTTAGGAGGGTAACTGAAGCTTTCTTT
CDR3 length: 16; V gene: TRBV19; J gene: TRBJ2-1; D gene: TRBD2; clone size: few; CDR3 protein: CASSTPLAGGYNEQFF; CDR3 DNA: TGTGCCAGTAGTACTCCACTAGCGGGCGGATACAATGAGCAGTTCTTC
CDR3 length: 13; V gene: TRBV5-4; J gene: TRBJ1-2; D gene: -; clone size: -; CDR3 protein: CASSLDGNYGYTF; CDR3 DNA: TGTGCCAGCAGCTTGGACGGGAACTATGGCTACACCTTC
CDR3 length: 15; V gene: TRBV4-3; J gene: TRBJ1-2; D gene: -; clone size: -; CDR3 protein: CASSQDYGGASGYTF; CDR3 DNA: TGCGCCAGCAGCCAAGATTATGGAGGGGCTAGTGGCTACACCTTC
CDR3 length: 15; V gene: TRBV6-1; J gene: TRBJ2-1; D gene: -; clone size: few; CDR3 protein: CASSERAATYNEQFF; CDR3 DNA: TGTGCCAGCAGTGAACGAGCGGCCACCTACAATGAGCAGTTCTTC
CDR3 length: 16; V gene: TRBV19; J gene: TRBJ2-7; D gene: TRBD2; clone size: few; CDR3 protein: CASSIDGTSGSYEQYF; CDR3 DNA: TGTGCCAGTAGTATAGATGGAACTAGCGGGAGTTACGAGCAGTACTTC
CDR3 length: 14; V gene: TRBV11-2; J gene: TRBJ2-6; D gene: -; clone size: -; CDR3 protein: CASTTGVGANVLTF; CDR3 DNA: TGTGCCAGCACCACCGGGGTTGGGGCCAACGTCCTGACTTTC
CDR3 length: 19; V gene: TRBV13; J gene: TRBJ2-5; D gene: TRBD1; clone size: -; CDR3 protein: CASSLGVPRQGRIKETQYF; CDR3 DNA: TGTGCCAGCAGCTTAGGGGTACCTCGACAGGGGAGGATAAAAGAGACCCAGTACTTC
CDR3 length: 14; V gene: TRBV2; J gene: TRBJ1-4; D gene: -; clone size: few; CDR3 protein: CASSETGTAEKLFF; CDR3 DNA: TGTGCCAGCAGTGAAACCGGGACTGCGGAAAAACTGTTTTTT
CDR3 length: 15; V gene: TRBV12-5; J gene: TRBJ2-7; D gene: -; clone size: -; CDR3 protein: CASGLSSSQVSEQYF; CDR3 DNA: TGTGCTAGTGGTTTGAGTTCCTCTCAGGTTAGCGAGCAGTACTTC
CDR3 length: 15; V gene: TRBV5-1; J gene: TRBJ1-1; D gene: -; clone size: few; CDR3 protein: CASSSPTRGSTEAFF; CDR3 DNA: TGCGCCAGCAGCTCGCCGACACGGGGGAGTACTGAAGCTTTCTTT
CDR3 length: 12; V gene: TRBV23-1; J gene: TRBJ1-1; D gene: -; clone size: few; CDR3 protein: CASSIWNTEAFF; CDR3 DNA: TGCGCCAGCAGTATATGGAACACTGAAGCTTTCTTT
CDR3 length: 15; V gene: TRBV6-5; J gene: TRBJ2-1; D gene: TRBD2; clone size: -; CDR3 protein: CASSYGLAGVNEQFF; CDR3 DNA: TGTGCCAGCAGTTACGGGCTAGCGGGAGTTAATGAGCAGTTCTTC
CDR3 length: 15; V gene: TRBV5-4; J gene: TRBJ2-3; D gene: TRBD1; clone size: few; CDR3 protein: CASSFQGAPTDTQYF; CDR3 DNA: TGTGCCAGCAGCTTCCAGGGGGCTCCGACAGATACGCAGTATTTT
CDR3 length: 14; V gene: TRBV5-6; J gene: TRBJ2-1; D gene: TRBD1; clone size: once; CDR3 protein: CASSSRQGAHEQFF; CDR3 DNA: TGTGCCAGCAGCTCCCGTCAGGGGGCACATGAGCAGTTCTTC
CDR3 length: 14; V gene: TRBV5-6; J gene: TRBJ1-2; D gene: TRBD1; clone size: few; CDR3 protein: CASSFRQGNYGYTF; CDR3 DNA: TGTGCCAGCAGCTTCCGACAGGGTAACTATGGCTACACCTTC
CDR3 length: 14; V gene: TRBV7-9; J gene: TRBJ2-5; D gene: TRBD2; clone size: -; CDR3 protein: CASSFLAGKETQYF; CDR3 DNA: TGTGCCAGCAGCTTTTTAGCGGGAAAAGAGACCCAGTACTTC
CDR3 length: 16; V gene: TRBV18; J gene: TRBJ2-7; D gene: TRBD2; clone size: -; CDR3 protein: CASSTRTGTSDYEQYF; CDR3 DNA: TGTGCCAGCTCAACAAGGACCGGGACTAGCGACTACGAGCAGTACTTC
CDR3 length: 12; V gene: TRBV18; J gene: TRBJ2-5; D gene: -; clone size: few; CDR3 protein: CASSPSLDFQYF; CDR3 DNA: TGTGCCAGCTCACCATCTCTGGACTTCCAGTACTTC
CDR3 length: 17; V gene: TRBV4-1; J gene: TRBJ2-4; D gene: -; clone size: once; CDR3 protein: CASSQGRAAGGKNIQYF; CDR3 DNA: TGCGCCAGCAGCCAAGGGCGAGCGGCGGGTGGTAAAAACATTCAGTACTTC
CDR3 length: 15; V gene: TRBV25-1; J gene: TRBJ1-2; D gene: -; clone size: -; CDR3 protein: CASSEGGGRNYGYTF; CDR3 DNA: TGTGCCAGCAGTGAAGGGGGGGGACGGAACTATGGCTACACCTTC
CDR3 length: 14; V gene: TRBV7-9; J gene: TRBJ2-3; D gene: TRBD2; clone size: -; CDR3 protein: CASGRDSGRDTQYF; CDR3 DNA: TGTGCCAGCGGCCGGGATAGCGGGAGAGATACGCAGTATTTT
CDR3 length: 14; V gene: TRBV4-1; J gene: TRBJ2-7; D gene: -; clone size: -; CDR3 protein: CASSQGQRSYEQYF; CDR3 DNA: TGCGCCAGCAGCCAAGGCCAACGGTCCTACGAGCAGTACTTC
CDR3 length: 15; V gene: TRBV10-3; J gene: TRBJ1-2; D gene: TRBD1; clone size: -; CDR3 protein: CAISESPGGAVGYTF; CDR3 DNA: TGTGCCATCAGTGAGTCGCCAGGGGGCGCCGTGGGCTACACCTTC
CDR3 length: 14; V gene: TRBV19; J gene: TRBJ2-7; D gene: TRBD2; clone size: -; CDR3 protein: CASSIRLADYEQYF; CDR3 DNA: TGTGCCAGTAGTATACGTCTAGCGGACTACGAGCAGTACTTC
CDR3 length: 16; V gene: TRBV4-1; J gene: TRBJ2-3; D gene: -; clone size: few; CDR3 protein: CASSERKGRGTDTQYF; CDR3 DNA: TGCGCCAGCAGTGAGCGAAAGGGGCGCGGCACAGATACGCAGTATTTT
CDR3 length: 13; V gene: TRBV7-2; J gene: TRBJ2-5; D gene: TRBD2; clone size: few; CDR3 protein: CASSPGLAETQYF; CDR3 DNA: TGTGCCAGCAGCCCGGGACTAGCAGAGACCCAGTACTTC
CDR3 length: 17; V gene: TRBV4-1; J gene: TRBJ2-3; D gene: -; clone size: few; CDR3 protein: CASSQAWLAVRTDTQYF; CDR3 DNA: TGCGCCAGCAGCCAAGCGTGGTTGGCAGTCCGCACAGATACGCAGTATTTT
CDR3 length: 16; V gene: TRBV9; J gene: TRBJ2-5; D gene: TRBD2; clone size: -; CDR3 protein: CASSVGSSGGEETQYF; CDR3 DNA: TGTGCCAGCAGCGTAGGTAGCAGCGGGGGGGAAGAGACCCAGTACTTC
CDR3 length: 14; V gene: TRBV7-2; J gene: TRBJ2-7; D gene: TRBD1; clone size: -; CDR3 protein: CASSFPGQGYEQYF; CDR3 DNA: TGTGCCAGCAGCTTCCCCGGACAGGGCTACGAGCAGTACTTC
CDR3 length: 14; V gene: TRBV10-3; J gene: TRBJ1-5; D gene: -; clone size: few; CDR3 protein: CAISLTGPGQPQHF; CDR3 DNA: TGTGCCATCAGCTTAACAGGGCCGGGTCAGCCCCAGCATTTT
CDR3 length: 13; V gene: TRBV7-2; J gene: TRBJ2-7; D gene: -; clone size: -; CDR3 protein: CASSDQQGYEQYF; CDR3 DNA: TGTGCCAGCAGCGATCAGCAGGGGTACGAGCAGTACTTC
CDR3 length: 15; V gene: TRBV30; J gene: TRBJ1-3; D gene: TRBD1; clone size: -; CDR3 protein: CAWSRDRGPGNTIYF; CDR3 DNA: TGTGCCTGGTCCCGGGACAGGGGACCTGGAAACACCATATATTTT
CDR3 length: 15; V gene: TRBV18; J gene: TRBJ2-1; D gene: TRBD2; clone size: -; CDR3 protein: CASSPGLAANNEQFF; CDR3 DNA: TGTGCCAGCTCACCAGGACTAGCGGCAAACAATGAGCAGTTCTTC
CDR3 length: 13; V gene: TRBV5-1; J gene: TRBJ1-1; D gene: -; clone size: -; CDR3 protein: CASSLAGSTEAFF; CDR3 DNA: TGCGCCAGCAGCTTGGCGGGGAGCACTGAAGCTTTCTTT
CDR3 length: 14; V gene: TRBV29-1; J gene: TRBJ1-2; D gene: -; clone size: -; CDR3 protein: CSVDGQRGNYGYTF; CDR3 DNA: TGCAGCGTTGACGGACAGAGGGGGAACTATGGCTACACCTTC
CDR3 length: 14; V gene: TRBV30; J gene: TRBJ1-5; D gene: TRBD1; clone size: -; CDR3 protein: CAWSRQGGNQPQHF; CDR3 DNA: TGTGCCTGGAGTCGACAGGGGGGCAATCAGCCCCAGCATTTT
CDR3 length: 16; V gene: TRBV18; J gene: TRBJ2-1; D gene: -; clone size: -; CDR3 protein: CASSPQDRPGGNEQFF; CDR3 DNA: TGTGCCAGCTCACCTCAAGACAGGCCAGGTGGGAATGAGCAGTTCTTC
CDR3 length: 12; V gene: TRBV7-9; J gene: TRBJ2-3; D gene: -; clone size: -; CDR3 protein: CASQFVTDTQYF; CDR3 DNA: TGTGCCAGCCAATTTGTCACAGATACGCAGTATTTT
CDR3 length: 13; V gene: TRBV23-1; J gene: TRBJ2-7; D gene: TRBD1; clone size: few; CDR3 protein: CAVPGQGPYEQYF; CDR3 DNA: TGCGCCGTCCCGGGACAGGGCCCTTACGAGCAGTACTTC
CDR3 length: 14; V gene: TRBV30; J gene: TRBJ2-7; D gene: -; clone size: -; CDR3 protein: CAWALWAGAYEQYF; CDR3 DNA: TGTGCCTGGGCCCTTTGGGCAGGGGCATACGAGCAGTACTTC
CDR3 length: 12; V gene: TRBV30; J gene: TRBJ2-5; D gene: -; clone size: few; CDR3 protein: CAWRSGQETQYF; CDR3 DNA: TGTGCCTGGCGCAGCGGGCAAGAGACCCAGTACTTC
CDR3 length: 15; V gene: TRBV5-8; J gene: TRBJ2-2; D gene: TRBD1; clone size: -; CDR3 protein: CASSLGTGNTGELFF; CDR3 DNA: TGTGCCAGCAGCTTAGGGACAGGGAACACCGGGGAGCTGTTTTTT
CDR3 length: 15; V gene: TRBV19; J gene: TRBJ2-7; D gene: TRBD1; clone size: -; CDR3 protein: CASRSQGTVLHEQYF; CDR3 DNA: TGTGCCAGTAGAAGCCAGGGGACAGTCCTCCACGAGCAGTACTTC
CDR3 length: 16; V gene: TRBV14; J gene: TRBJ2-3; D gene: -; clone size: few; CDR3 protein: CASSQEGSSRTDTQYF; CDR3 DNA: TGTGCCAGCAGCCAAGAGGGCAGCAGCCGCACAGATACGCAGTATTTT
CDR3 length: 14; V gene: TRBV5-1; J gene: TRBJ2-1; D gene: TRBD2; clone size: few; CDR3 protein: CASSLPSGRVEQFF; CDR3 DNA: TGCGCCAGCAGCTTGCCTAGCGGGAGAGTGGAGCAGTTCTTC
CDR3 length: 16; V gene: TRBV18; J gene: TRBJ2-7; D gene: -; clone size: -; CDR3 protein: CASSAWGGTGKYEQYF; CDR3 DNA: TGTGCCAGCTCAGCCTGGGGGGGAACAGGGAAGTACGAGCAGTACTTC
CDR3 length: 13; V gene: TRBV29-1; J gene: TRBJ2-3; D gene: -; clone size: -; CDR3 protein: CSLLAESTDTQYF; CDR3 DNA: TGCAGCCTCTTAGCGGAAAGCACAGATACGCAGTATTTT
CDR3 length: 17; V gene: TRBV5-4; J gene: TRBJ2-4; D gene: TRBD2; clone size: few; CDR3 protein: CASSSGTSGGVKNIQYF; CDR3 DNA: TGTGCCAGCAGCTCCGGGACTAGCGGGGGGGTTAAAAACATTCAGTACTTC
CDR3 length: 13; V gene: TRBV2; J gene: TRBJ2-5; D gene: -; clone size: few; CDR3 protein: CASMDSGRETQYF; CDR3 DNA: TGTGCCAGCATGGACAGTGGTAGGGAGACCCAGTACTTC
CDR3 length: 15; V gene: TRBV29-1; J gene: TRBJ2-1; D gene: TRBD2; clone size: many; CDR3 protein: CSVCGLAGVCDEQFF; CDR3 DNA: TGCAGCGTCTGTGGACTAGCGGGAGTTTGCGATGAGCAGTTCTTC
CDR3 length: 16; V gene: TRBV5-1; J gene: TRBJ2-7; D gene: TRBD1; clone size: -; CDR3 protein: CASSLGPGQGRYEQYF; CDR3 DNA: TGCGCCAGCAGCTTGGGGCCGGGACAGGGAAGATACGAGCAGTACTTC